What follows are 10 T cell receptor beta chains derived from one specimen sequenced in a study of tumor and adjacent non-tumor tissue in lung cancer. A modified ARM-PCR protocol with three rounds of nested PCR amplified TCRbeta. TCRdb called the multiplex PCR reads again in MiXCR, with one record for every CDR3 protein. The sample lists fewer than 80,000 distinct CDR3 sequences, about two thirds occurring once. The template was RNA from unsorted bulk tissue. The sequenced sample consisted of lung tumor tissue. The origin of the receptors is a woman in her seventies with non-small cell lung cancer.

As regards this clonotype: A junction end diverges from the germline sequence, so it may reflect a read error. The CDR3 sequence: CASSPGTASYEQCF. The CDR3 bases are TGTGCCAGCAGTCCCGGGACAGCCTCTTACGAACAGTGCTTC. This sequence joins TRBV12-3 or TRBV12-4 and TRBJ2-7, with 7 bases matching TRBD1. The CDR3 loop spans 14 amino acids.

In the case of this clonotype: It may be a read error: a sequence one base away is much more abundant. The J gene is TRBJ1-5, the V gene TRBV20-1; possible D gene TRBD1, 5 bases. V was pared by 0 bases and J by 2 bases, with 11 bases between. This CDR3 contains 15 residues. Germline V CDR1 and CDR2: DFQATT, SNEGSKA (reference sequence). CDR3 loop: CSARDPGTGNQPQHF. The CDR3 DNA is TGCAGTGCTAGAGATCCGGGGACGGGCAATCAGCCCCAGCATTTT.

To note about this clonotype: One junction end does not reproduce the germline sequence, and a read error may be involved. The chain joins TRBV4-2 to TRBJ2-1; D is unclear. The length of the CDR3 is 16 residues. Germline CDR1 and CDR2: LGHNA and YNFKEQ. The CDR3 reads CAISQGWDRDYNEQFF. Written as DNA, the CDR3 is TGTGCCATCAGCCAAGGATGGGATAGGGATTACAATGAGCAGTTCTTC.

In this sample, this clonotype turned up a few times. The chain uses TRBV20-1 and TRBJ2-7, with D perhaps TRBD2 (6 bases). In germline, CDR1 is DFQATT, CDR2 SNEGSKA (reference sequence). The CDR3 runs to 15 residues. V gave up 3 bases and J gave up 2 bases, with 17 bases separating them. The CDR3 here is CSARGGAGFTYEQYF. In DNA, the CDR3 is TGCAGTGCTAGGGGGGGTGCGGGATTCACCTACGAGCAGTACTTC.

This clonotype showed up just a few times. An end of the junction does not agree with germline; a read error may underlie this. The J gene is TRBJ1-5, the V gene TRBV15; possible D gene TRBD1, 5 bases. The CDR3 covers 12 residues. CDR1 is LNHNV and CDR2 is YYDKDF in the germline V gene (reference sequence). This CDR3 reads CPTGRGGQPQHF. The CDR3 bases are TGTCCCACGGGAAGGGGAGGACAGCCCCAGCATTTT. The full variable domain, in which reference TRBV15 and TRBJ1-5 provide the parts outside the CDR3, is DAMVIQNPRYQVTQFGKPVTLSCSQTLNHNVMYWYQQKSSQAPKLLFHYYDKDFNNEADTPDNFQSRRPNTSFCFLDIRSPGLGDTAMYLCPTGRGGQPQHFGDGTRLSIL.

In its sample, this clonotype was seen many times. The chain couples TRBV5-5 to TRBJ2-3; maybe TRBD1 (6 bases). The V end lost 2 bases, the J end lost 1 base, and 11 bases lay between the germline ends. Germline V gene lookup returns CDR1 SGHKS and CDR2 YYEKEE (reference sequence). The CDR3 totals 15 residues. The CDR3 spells CASSLHNRGTDTQYF. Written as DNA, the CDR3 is TGTGCCAGCAGCTTACATAACAGGGGCACAGATACGCAGTATTTT. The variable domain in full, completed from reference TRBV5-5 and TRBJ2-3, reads DAGVTQSPTHLIKTRGQQVTLRCSPISGHKSVSWYQQVLGQGPQFIFQYYEKEERGRGNFPDRFSARQFPNYSSELNVNALLLGDSALYLCASSLHNRGTDTQYFGPGTRLTVL.

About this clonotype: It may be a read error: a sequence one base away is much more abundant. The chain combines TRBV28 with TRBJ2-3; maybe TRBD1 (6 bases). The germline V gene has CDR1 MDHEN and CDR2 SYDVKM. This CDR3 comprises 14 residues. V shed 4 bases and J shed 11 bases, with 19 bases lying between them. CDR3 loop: CASSYGTMTYRQYF. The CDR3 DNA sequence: TGTGCCAGCAGTTACGGGACAATGACCTATAGGCAGTATTTT.

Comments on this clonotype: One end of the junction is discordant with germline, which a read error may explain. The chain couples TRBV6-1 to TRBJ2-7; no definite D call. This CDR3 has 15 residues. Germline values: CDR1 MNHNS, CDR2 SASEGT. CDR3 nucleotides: TGTGCCAGCATCCTCTCTAGGCAGGCCTCCCACGAGCAGCACTTC. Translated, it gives CASILSRQASHEQHF.

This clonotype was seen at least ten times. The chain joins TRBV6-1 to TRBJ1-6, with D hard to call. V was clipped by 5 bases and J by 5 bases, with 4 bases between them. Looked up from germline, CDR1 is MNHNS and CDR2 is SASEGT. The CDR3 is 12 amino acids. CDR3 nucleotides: TGTGCCAGCAGTCAAAATAATTCACCCCTCCACTTT. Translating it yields CASSQNNSPLHF.

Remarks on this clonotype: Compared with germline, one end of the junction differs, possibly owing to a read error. The CDR3 coding sequence is TGTGCCTTGAGTGGGATTAAGCTGGCCGGGGAGCTGTTTTTT. It is translated as CALSGIKLAGELFF. The chain links TRBV30 to TRBJ2-2; no definite D call. The CDR3 runs to 14 residues. CDR1 and CDR2 from the germline V gene are GTSNPN and SVGIG (reference sequence). Variable domain in full (rest from reference TRBV30 and TRBJ2-2): SQTIHQWPATLVQPVGSPLSLECTVEGTSNPNLYWYRQAAGRGLQLLFYSVGIGQISSEVPQNLSASRPQDRQFILSSKKLLLSDSGFYLCALSGIKLAGELFFGEGSRLTVL.